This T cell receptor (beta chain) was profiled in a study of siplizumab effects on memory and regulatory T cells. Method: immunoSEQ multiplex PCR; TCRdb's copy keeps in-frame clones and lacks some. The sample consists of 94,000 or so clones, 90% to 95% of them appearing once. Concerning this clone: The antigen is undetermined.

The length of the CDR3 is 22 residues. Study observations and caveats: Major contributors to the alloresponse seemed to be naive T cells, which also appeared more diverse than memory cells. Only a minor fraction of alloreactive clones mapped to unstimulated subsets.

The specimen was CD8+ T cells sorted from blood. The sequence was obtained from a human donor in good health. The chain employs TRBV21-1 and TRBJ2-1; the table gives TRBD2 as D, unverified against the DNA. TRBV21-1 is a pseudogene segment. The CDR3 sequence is CASSKAQGQNGLLAQIDNEQFF. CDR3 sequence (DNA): TGTGCCAGCAGCAAAGCGCAGGGCCAAAACGGACTGCTAGCGCAAATCGACAATGAGCAGTTCTTC.